This record concerns one T cell receptor beta chain sequence. This entry is derived from a study of cytomegalovirus exposure and HLA in healthy donors. The length of the CDR3 is 15 residues. Trimming pared 7 bases from V and 7 bases from J, leaving 20 bases between. Germline V lookup: CDR1 MNHNS, CDR2 SASEGT. Use of 60 Vbeta and 13 Jbeta primers characterized the PCR. Method: immunoSEQ multiplex PCR; TCRdb's copy keeps in-frame clones and lacks some. Of about 160,000 clones listed, approximately 80% were seen once; the top ten hold 5% to 7%. V usage is TRBV6-1 and J usage is TRBJ1-5; possibly TRBD1 for D (5 bases). Sequencing was done on a sample of PBMCs. The origin of this receptor is a man aged 50-59 years in good health and CMV-seropositive. This chain's CDR3 is CASMSVREVEQPQHF. The CDR3, as DNA: TGTGCCAGCATGAGTGTCAGGGAGGTGGAACAGCCCCAGCATTTT.